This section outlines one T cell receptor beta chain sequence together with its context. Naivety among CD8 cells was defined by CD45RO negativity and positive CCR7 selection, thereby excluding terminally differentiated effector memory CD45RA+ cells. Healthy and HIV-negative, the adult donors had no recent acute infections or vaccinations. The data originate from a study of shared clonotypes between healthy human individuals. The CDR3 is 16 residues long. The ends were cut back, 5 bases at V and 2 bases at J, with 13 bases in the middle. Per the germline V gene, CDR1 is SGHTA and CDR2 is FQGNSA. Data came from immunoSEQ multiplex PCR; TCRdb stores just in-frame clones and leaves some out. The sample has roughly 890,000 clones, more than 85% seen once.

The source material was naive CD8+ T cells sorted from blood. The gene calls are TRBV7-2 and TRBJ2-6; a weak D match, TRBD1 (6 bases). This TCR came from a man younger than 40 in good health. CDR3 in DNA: TGTGCCAGCAGCAGGACAGTTCGTACTGGGGCCAACGTCCTGACTTTC. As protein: CASSRTVRTGANVLTF.